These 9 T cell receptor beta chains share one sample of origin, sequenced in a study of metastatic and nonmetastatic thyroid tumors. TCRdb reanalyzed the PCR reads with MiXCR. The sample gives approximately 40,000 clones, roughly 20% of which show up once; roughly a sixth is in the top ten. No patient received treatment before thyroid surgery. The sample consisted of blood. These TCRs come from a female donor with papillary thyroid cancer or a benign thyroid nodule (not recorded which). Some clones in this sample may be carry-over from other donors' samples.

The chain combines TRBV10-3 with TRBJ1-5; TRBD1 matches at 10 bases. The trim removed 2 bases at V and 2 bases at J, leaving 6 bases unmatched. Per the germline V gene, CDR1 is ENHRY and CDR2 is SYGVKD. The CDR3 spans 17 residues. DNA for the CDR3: TGTGCCATCAGTGAGCTAGCAGGGACAGGGGGCAATCAGCCCCAGCATTTT. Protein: CAISELAGTGGNQPQHF.

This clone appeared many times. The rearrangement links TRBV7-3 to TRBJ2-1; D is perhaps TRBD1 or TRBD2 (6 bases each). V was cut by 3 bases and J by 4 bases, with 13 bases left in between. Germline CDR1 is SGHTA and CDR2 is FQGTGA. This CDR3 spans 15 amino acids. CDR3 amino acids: CASSFGGGLYNEQFF. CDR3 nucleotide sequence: TGTGCCAGCAGCTTCGGAGGGGGTCTTTACAATGAGCAGTTCTTC.

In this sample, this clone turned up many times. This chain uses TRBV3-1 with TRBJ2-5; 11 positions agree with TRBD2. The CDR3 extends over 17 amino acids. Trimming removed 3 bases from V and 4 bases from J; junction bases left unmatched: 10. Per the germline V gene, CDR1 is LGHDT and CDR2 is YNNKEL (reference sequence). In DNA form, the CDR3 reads TGTGCCAGCAGCCAGGTTCCTAGCGGGAGGCCTGGAGAGACCCAGTACTTC. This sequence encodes CASSQVPSGRPGETQYF.

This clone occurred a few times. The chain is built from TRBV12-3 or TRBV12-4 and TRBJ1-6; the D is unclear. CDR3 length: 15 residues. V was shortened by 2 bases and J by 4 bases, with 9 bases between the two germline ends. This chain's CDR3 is CASSLTGSYNSPLHF. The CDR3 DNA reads TGTGCCAGCAGTTTAACGGGGTCGTATAATTCACCCCTCCACTTT.

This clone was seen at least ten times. CDR3 DNA: TGTGCCAGCAGCATCGACAGGGAAGATACGCAGTATTTT. It translates to CASSIDREDTQYF. This rearrangement joins TRBV11-2 to TRBJ2-3; TRBD1 aligns across 7 bases. J was trimmed by 5 bases and V by 5 bases; bases with no gene match: 4. Germline CDR1 SGHAT, CDR2 FQNNGV. This CDR3 region has 13 residues.

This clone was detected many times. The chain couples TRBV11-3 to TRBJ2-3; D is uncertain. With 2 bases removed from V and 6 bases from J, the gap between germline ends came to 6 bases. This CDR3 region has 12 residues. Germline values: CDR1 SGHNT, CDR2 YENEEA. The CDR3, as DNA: TGTGCCAGCAGCTTAAGGGCGGATACGCAGTATTTT. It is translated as CASSLRADTQYF.

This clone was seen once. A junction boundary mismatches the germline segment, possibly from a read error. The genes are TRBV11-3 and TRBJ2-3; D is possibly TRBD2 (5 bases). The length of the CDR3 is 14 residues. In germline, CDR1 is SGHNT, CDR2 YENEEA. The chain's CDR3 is CSSSLFSEPSTQYF. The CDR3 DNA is TGTTCCAGCAGCTTATTTAGCGAGCCCAGTACGCAGTATTTT.

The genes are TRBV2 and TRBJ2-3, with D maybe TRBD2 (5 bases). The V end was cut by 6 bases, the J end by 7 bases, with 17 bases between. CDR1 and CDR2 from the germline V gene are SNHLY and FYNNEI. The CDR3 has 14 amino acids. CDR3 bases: TGTGCCAGCAGCTCTAGCTGGTGGCTGAATACGCAGTATTTT. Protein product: CASSSSWWLNTQYF.

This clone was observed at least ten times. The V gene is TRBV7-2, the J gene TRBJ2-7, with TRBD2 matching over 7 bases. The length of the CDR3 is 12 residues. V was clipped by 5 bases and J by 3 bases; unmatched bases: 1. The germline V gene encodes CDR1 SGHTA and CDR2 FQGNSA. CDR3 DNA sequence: TGTGCCAGCAGCGCTAGCGGCTACGAGCAGTACTTC. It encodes CASSASGYEQYF.